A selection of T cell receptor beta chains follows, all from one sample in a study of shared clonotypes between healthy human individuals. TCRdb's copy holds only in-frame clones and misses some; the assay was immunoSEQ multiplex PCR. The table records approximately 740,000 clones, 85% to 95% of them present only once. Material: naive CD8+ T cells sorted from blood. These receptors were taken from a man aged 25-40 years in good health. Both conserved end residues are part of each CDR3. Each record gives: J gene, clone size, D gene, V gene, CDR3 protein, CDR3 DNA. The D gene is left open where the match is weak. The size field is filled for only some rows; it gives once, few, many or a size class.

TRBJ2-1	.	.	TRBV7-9	CASSLALDSSNEQFF	TGTGCCAGCAGCTTAGCGCTGGACAGCTCAAATGAGCAGTTCTTC
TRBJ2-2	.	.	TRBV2	CASNPPDSGVF	TGTGCCAGCAACCCCCCGGATAGCGGAGTTTTT
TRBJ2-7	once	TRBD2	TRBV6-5	CASSYFGGAYEQYF	TGTGCCAGCAGTTACTTTGGGGGGGCCTACGAGCAGTACTTC
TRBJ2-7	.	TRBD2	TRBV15	CATSRDWVKRTSGNYEQYF	TGTGCCACCAGCAGAGATTGGGTTAAACGGACTAGCGGGAACTACGAGCAGTACTTC
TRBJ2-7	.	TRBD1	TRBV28	CASIKQGGRSSYEQYF	TGTGCCAGCATCAAACAGGGGGGAAGGAGCTCCTACGAGCAGTACTTC
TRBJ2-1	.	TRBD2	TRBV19	CASSTGGSSYNEQFF	TGTGCCAGTAGTACAGGCGGGAGCTCCTACAATGAGCAGTTCTTC
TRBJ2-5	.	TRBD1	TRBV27	CASSLYPPKGQGQETQYF	TGTGCCAGCAGTTTATATCCACCTAAGGGACAGGGACAAGAGACCCAGTACTTC
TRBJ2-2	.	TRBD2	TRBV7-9	CAPGDSGRTISGELFF	TGTGCCCCCGGGGATAGCGGGAGGACGATCTCCGGGGAGCTGTTTTTT
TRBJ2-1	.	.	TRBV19	CASSIEGTLQFF	TGTGCCAGTAGTATTGAGGGGACGCTTCAGTTCTTC
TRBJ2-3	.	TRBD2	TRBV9	CASSVAGTRPNTQYF	TGTGCCAGCAGCGTCGCCGGGACTAGGCCGAACACGCAGTATTTT
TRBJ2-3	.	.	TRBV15	CATTDRTDTQYF	TGTGCCACCACGGACCGCACAGATACGCAGTATTTT
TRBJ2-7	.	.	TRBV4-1	CASSPTGQIYEQYF	TGCGCCAGCAGCCCGACAGGACAAATCTACGAGCAGTACTTC
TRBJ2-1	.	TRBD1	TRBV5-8	CASSFRGQGARNEQFF	TGTGCCAGCAGCTTTCGGGGACAGGGGGCGCGTAATGAGCAGTTCTTC
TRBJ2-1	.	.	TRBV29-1	CSVELPDPGRDEQFF	TGCAGCGTTGAACTCCCCGACCCAGGGCGGGATGAGCAGTTCTTC
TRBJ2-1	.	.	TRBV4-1	CASSQVSTHEQFF	TGCGCCAGCAGCCAAGTTTCTACACATGAGCAGTTCTTC
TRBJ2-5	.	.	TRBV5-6	CASSTEPQETQYF	TGTGCCAGCAGCACCGAGCCGCAAGAGACCCAGTACTTC
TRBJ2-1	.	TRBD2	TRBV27	CASSTLAGGSGNEQFF	TGTGCCAGCAGTACCTTAGCGGGAGGTTCGGGCAATGAGCAGTTCTTC
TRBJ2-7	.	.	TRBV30	CAWSMGPRSEQYF	TGTGCCTGGAGTATGGGACCCCGGAGCGAGCAGTACTTC
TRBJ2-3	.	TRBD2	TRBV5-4	CASSLLAGTSTDTQYF	TGTGCCAGCAGCTTGCTAGCGGGCACTAGCACAGATACGCAGTATTTT
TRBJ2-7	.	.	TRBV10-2	CASSENGDSSYEQYF	TGCGCCAGCAGTGAGAACGGTGATAGCTCCTACGAGCAGTACTTC
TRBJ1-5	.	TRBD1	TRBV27	CASSPTLIQGDSNQPQHF	TGTGCCAGCAGTCCGACTTTAATCCAGGGGGATAGCAATCAGCCCCAGCATTTT
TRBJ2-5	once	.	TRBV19	CASRAGGETQYF	TGTGCCAGCAGGGCCGGCGGGGAGACCCAGTACTTC
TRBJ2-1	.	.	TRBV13	CASSGGLASSYNEQFF	TGTGCCAGTTCCGGGGGGCTAGCTAGTTCCTACAATGAGCAGTTCTTC
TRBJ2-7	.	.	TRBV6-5	CASSYSGGKTYEQYF	TGTGCCAGCAGTTACTCGGGGGGAAAAACCTACGAGCAGTACTTC
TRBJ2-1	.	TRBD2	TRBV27	CASSLERASGRGEQFF	TGTGCCAGCAGTTTAGAGAGGGCTAGCGGGAGGGGTGAGCAGTTCTTC
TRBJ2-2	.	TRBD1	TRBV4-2	CASRNLHLDRGSGELFF	TGTGCCAGCAGGAACTTACACCTGGACAGGGGGTCCGGGGAGCTGTTTTTT
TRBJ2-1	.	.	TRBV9	CASSSRGGERDEQFF	TGTGCCAGCAGCTCCCGAGGAGGGGAGCGGGATGAGCAGTTCTTC
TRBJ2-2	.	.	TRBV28	CASSLGGITGELFF	TGTGCCAGCAGTTTAGGGGGTATCACCGGGGAGCTGTTTTTT
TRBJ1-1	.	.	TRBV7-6	CASSPRGGTEAFF	TGTGCCAGCAGCCCACGGGGGGGCACTGAAGCTTTCTTT
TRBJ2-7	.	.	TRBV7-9	CASSYPVDEQYF	TGTGCCAGCAGCTACCCCGTGGACGAGCAGTACTTC
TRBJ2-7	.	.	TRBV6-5	CASSYHAWGEQYF	TGTGCCAGCAGTTACCACGCCTGGGGCGAGCAGTACTTC
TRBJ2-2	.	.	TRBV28	CASSPPRGTNTGELFF	TGTGCCAGCAGTCCCCCCCGAGGCACGAACACCGGGGAGCTGTTTTTT
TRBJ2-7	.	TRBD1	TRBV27	CASSPRDRGEQYF	TGTGCCAGCAGTCCCAGGGACAGGGGCGAGCAGTACTTC
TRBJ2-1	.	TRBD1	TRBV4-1	CASSQAGIGVGGQGDNEQFF	TGCGCCAGCAGCCAAGCAGGTATCGGAGTCGGGGGACAGGGAGACAATGAGCAGTTCTTC
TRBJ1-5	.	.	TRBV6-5	CASSSNSVEPQHF	TGTGCCAGCAGTTCGAACAGTGTGGAGCCCCAGCATTTT
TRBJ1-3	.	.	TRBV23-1	CASSPGDSGNTIYF	TGCGCCAGCAGTCCCGGAGACTCTGGAAACACCATATATTTT
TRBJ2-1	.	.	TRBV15	CAARRDNEQFF	TGTGCTGCTCGACGGGACAATGAGCAGTTCTTC
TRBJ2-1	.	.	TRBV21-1	CASSTRNNEQFF	TGTGCCAGCAGCACGCGGAACAATGAGCAGTTCTTC
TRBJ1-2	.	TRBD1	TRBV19	CASSPDRAGYTF	TGTGCCAGTAGCCCTGACAGGGCTGGCTACACCTTC
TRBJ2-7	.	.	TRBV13	CASSLGGTPSSYEQYF	TGTGCCAGCAGCTTAGGGGGGACTCCGAGCTCCTACGAGCAGTACTTC
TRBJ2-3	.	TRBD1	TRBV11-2	CASSLLAGGQGADTQYF	TGTGCCAGCAGCTTGTTGGCTGGGGGACAGGGAGCAGATACGCAGTATTTT
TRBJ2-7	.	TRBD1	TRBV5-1	CASSFQGTAKNSYEQYF	TGCGCCAGCAGCTTTCAAGGGACAGCTAAAAACTCCTACGAGCAGTACTTC
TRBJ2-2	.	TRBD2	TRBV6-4	CASSERFGAGGPHGELFF	TGTGCCAGCAGTGAAAGGTTCGGGGCGGGAGGGCCCCACGGGGAGCTGTTTTTT
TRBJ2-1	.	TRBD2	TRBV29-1	CSVVGGRVNEQFF	TGCAGCGTTGTGGGCGGGAGAGTCAATGAGCAGTTCTTC
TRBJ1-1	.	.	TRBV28	CASSIEGTEKGFF	TGTGCCAGCAGCATCGAGGGGACCGAGAAAGGCTTCTTT
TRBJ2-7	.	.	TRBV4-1	CASSQSSGDEQYF	TGCGCCAGCAGCCAATCATCTGGGGACGAGCAGTACTTC
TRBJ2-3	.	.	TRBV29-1	CSGYSGGTDTQYF	TGCAGCGGATACTCGGGGGGCACAGATACGCAGTATTTT
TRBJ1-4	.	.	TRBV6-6	CASSWRLEGTNEKLFF	TGTGCCAGCAGTTGGCGCTTGGAGGGAACTAATGAAAAACTGTTTTTT
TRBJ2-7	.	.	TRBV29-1	CSVESSYEQYF	TGCAGCGTTGAATCTTCCTACGAGCAGTACTTC
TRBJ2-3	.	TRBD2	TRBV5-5	CASSSPGGIYRTDTQYF	TGTGCCAGCAGCTCACCGGGAGGCATTTATCGTACAGATACGCAGTATTTT
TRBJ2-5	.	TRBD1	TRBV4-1	CASSQPGQGEEETQYF	TGCGCCAGCAGCCAACCGGGACAGGGAGAAGAAGAGACCCAGTACTTC
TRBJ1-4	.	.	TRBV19	CASSILARQEKLFF	TGTGCCAGTAGTATTTTGGCTCGGCAGGAAAAACTGTTTTTT
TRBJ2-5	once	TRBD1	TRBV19	CASSPGTGETQYF	TGTGCCAGTAGTCCAGGGACAGGGGAGACCCAGTACTTC
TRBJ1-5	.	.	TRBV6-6	CASSYRILDQPQHF	TGTGCCAGCAGTTACAGGATCTTAGATCAGCCCCAGCATTTT
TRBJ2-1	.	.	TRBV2	CASSDSEGYNEQFF	TGTGCCAGCAGTGACAGTGAGGGATACAATGAGCAGTTCTTC
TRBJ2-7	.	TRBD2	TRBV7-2	CASSLWEGAYEQYF	TGTGCCAGCAGCTTATGGGAGGGTGCCTACGAGCAGTACTTC
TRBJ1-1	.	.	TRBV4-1	CASSLSGAMNTEAFF	TGCGCCAGCAGCCTTAGCGGGGCTATGAACACTGAAGCTTTCTTT
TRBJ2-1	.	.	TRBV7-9	CASSLEVYNEQFF	TGTGCCAGCAGCTTAGAAGTATACAATGAGCAGTTCTTC
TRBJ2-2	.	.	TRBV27	CASSPRGRNTGELFF	TGTGCCAGCAGCCCTAGGGGGAGGAACACCGGGGAGCTGTTTTTT
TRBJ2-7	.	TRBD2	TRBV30	CAWSEASGSYEQYF	TGTGCCTGGAGTGAGGCTAGCGGGAGCTACGAGCAGTACTTC